Each of the 4 T cell receptor beta chains below was sequenced from the same sample in a study of CD4+ T cells in melanoma. Clones were read by immunoSEQ multiplex PCR, and TCRdb kept only the in-frame ones, dropping some. The sample shows 55,000 or so clones, roughly three quarters of them seen only once. Specimen: tumor tissue. These receptors were taken from a human donor with melanoma.

This chain uses TRBV25-1 with TRBJ2-7; D call uncertain. Deletions cut 6 bases from V and 1 base from J, with 10 bases between. This CDR3 has 13 amino acids. Germline CDR1 is MGHDK and CDR2 is SYGVNS. CDR3 protein: CASSAGPSYEQYF. The CDR3 region has the DNA TGTGCCAGCAGCGCCGGACCATCCTACGAGCAGTACTTC.

As for this clone: A junction boundary mismatches the germline segment, possibly from a read error. J is TRBJ1-1 and V is TRBV7-2; D is unclear. This CDR3 comprises 13 residues. The germline V gene encodes CDR1 SGHTA and CDR2 FQGNSA. The CDR3 nucleotides are TGCGCCAGCAGCCAAGCTGGGAACACTGAAGCTTTCTTT. Its translation is CASSQAGNTEAFF.

V gene TRBV28 combines with J gene TRBJ2-1, with TRBD2 matching 8 bases. Losses at the gene ends were 5 bases for V and 4 bases for J; bases not matched to a gene: 4. The length of the CDR3 is 14 residues. CDR1 and CDR2 (germline): MDHEN, SYDVKM. CDR3 amino acids: CASSERGPYNEQFF. The CDR3 DNA is TGTGCCAGCAGTGAGCGGGGGCCGTACAATGAGCAGTTCTTC.

This clone was seen at least ten times. This chain uses TRBV4-1 with TRBJ2-2; 11 bases line up with TRBD1. Germline lookup yields CDR1 MGHRA and CDR2 YSYEKL. The trim removed 4 bases at V and 4 bases at J, leaving 5 bases unmatched. The CDR3 length is 16 residues. CDR3 amino acids: CASSLRDRGITGELFF. The CDR3 DNA sequence: TGCGCCAGCAGCCTCCGGGACAGGGGGATCACCGGGGAGCTGTTTTTT.